This TCR beta chain was captured by sequencing in a study of T cell responses to AZD1222 COVID-19 vaccine. General study results and limits: CD4 TCRs covered the whole spike, strongest at regions 160-218 and 743-854. Reportedly, nearly half of unique spike TCRs recognized epitopes outside B.1.351/B.1.1.7 mutations. Donors were chiefly white British, with a greater number of females, and clonal diversity was perhaps underestimated.

Pooled samples include second doses given at about 4 or 12 weeks. This clone was recorded a few times. Antigen: not known. Generated by immunoSEQ multiplex PCR, the TCRdb table keeps only in-frame clones and is missing some. The repertoire holds under 140,000 clones, with 85% to 90% as singletons. Deletions cut 10 bases from V and 2 bases from J, with 17 bases between. The germline V gene encodes CDR1 MNHEY and CDR2 SMNVEV (reference sequence). CDR3 size: 14 residues. The chain links TRBV27 to TRBJ2-5, with D tentatively TRBD1 or TRBD2 (6 bases each). The specimen was peripheral blood, collected 28 days after the second AZD1222 dose. The clonotype was recovered from an adult who received the AZD1222 COVID-19 vaccine. The CDR3 sequence is CATKATRGQETQYF. The CDR3 DNA sequence: TGTGCCACCAAGGCGACTAGGGGGCAAGAGACCCAGTACTTC.